These T cell receptor beta chains were read from a single sample in a study of regulatory T cells. The protocol was immunoSEQ multiplex PCR, while the TCRdb copy is restricted to in-frame clones and leaves out a portion. The data contain about 34,000 clones, over 90% of them singletons. The specimen sequenced was conventional CD4+ T cells sorted from blood. These receptor sequences come from a child under 10 years old with CD3G deficiency. Both conserved end residues are part of each CDR3. A D gene is named only where the DNA matches it firmly. Some rows have no size entry. The others give once, few or many, or a class for an expanded clone.

clone size	D gene	V gene	J gene	CDR3 DNA	CDR3 protein
once	-	TRBV6-1	TRBJ2-7	TGTGCCAGCCGGCGGATCGGCTCCTACGAGCAGTACTTC	CASRRIGSYEQYF
-	TRBD2	TRBV28	TRBJ2-6	TGTGCCAGCAGTCGAGGGCTAGCGGCGGGGGCCAACGTCCTGACTTTC	CASSRGLAAGANVLTF
-	TRBD2	TRBV7-9	TRBJ2-1	TGTGCCAGCAGCTTAGGGGGACTAGGTAACAATGAGCAGTTCTTC	CASSLGGLGNNEQFF
-	-	TRBV5-1	TRBJ2-2	TGCGCCAGCCGGAGTTCTTCGGGGATCGGCGGGGAGCTGTTTTTT	CASRSSSGIGGELFF
-	-	TRBV28	TRBJ2-3	TGTGCCAGCAGCCTTATGGCGGGCAGAGGTACAGATACGCAGTATTTT	CASSLMAGRGTDTQYF
-	-	TRBV5-1	TRBJ1-6	TGCGCCAGCAGGTTAACTGCCGGTGACTCTTCACCCCTCCACTTT	CASRLTAGDSSPLHF
-	-	TRBV7-9	TRBJ2-3	TGTGCCAGCAGCTTAAATACGGGGAGCACAGATACGCAGTATTTT	CASSLNTGSTDTQYF
once	TRBD2	TRBV28	TRBJ2-1	TGTGCCAGCAGTTTCATCGGACTAGCGGGATACAATGAGCAGTTCTTC	CASSFIGLAGYNEQFF
-	-	TRBV27	TRBJ2-2	TGTGCCAGCAGTGCGACTAGAACCGGGGAGCTGTTTTTT	CASSATRTGELFF
-	TRBD1	TRBV5-1	TRBJ1-1	TGCGCCAGCAGCAGTGGGACAGAGACTGAAGCTTTCTTT	CASSSGTETEAFF
-	TRBD2	TRBV28	TRBJ2-7	TGTGCCAGCACCAGATCGGGACTAGCGGGACGGGAGCAGTACTTC	CASTRSGLAGREQYF